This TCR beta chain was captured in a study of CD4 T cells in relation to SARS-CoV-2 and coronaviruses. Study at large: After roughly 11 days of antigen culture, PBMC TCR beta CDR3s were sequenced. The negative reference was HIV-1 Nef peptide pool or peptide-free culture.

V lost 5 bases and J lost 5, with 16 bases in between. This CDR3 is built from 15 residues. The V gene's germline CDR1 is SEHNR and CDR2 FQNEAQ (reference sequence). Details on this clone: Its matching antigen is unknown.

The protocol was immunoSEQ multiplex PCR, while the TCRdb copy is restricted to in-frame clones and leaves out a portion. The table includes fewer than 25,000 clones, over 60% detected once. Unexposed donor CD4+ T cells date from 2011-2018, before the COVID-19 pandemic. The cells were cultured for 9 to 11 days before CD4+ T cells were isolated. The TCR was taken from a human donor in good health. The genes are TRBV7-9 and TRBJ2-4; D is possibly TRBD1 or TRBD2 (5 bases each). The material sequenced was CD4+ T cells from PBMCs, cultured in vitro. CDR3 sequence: CASSGVDNGENIQYF. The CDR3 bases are TGTGCCAGCAGCGGAGTGGACAACGGGGAAAACATTCAGTACTTC.